The 21 T cell receptor beta chains below all came from one sample that was sequenced in a study of blood T cell repertoires in COVID-19. Profiling relied on immunoSEQ multiplex PCR, and the TCRdb table lists in-frame clones only, not all of them. The data show roughly 190,000 clones, with roughly nine tenths seen just once and 20% to 25% held by the top ten. Input material: peripheral blood. These receptors were taken from a man aged 55 to 69 with active or convalescent COVID-19.

The CDR3 region has the DNA TGTGCCAGCAGCCCCGCGGGGGCCCGGGTCAACGAGCAGTACTTC. As protein: CASSPAGARVNEQYF. The rearrangement uses TRBV9 and TRBJ2-7; D is possibly TRBD2 (7 bases). V was shortened by 4 bases and J by 5 bases, with 19 bases between the two germline ends. Looked up from germline, CDR1 is SGDLS and CDR2 is YYNGEE. The CDR3 sequence is 15 residues long.

The rearrangement links TRBV21-1 to TRBJ2-3; the table's D call, TRBD1, has no DNA check behind it. TRBV21-1 is classified as a pseudogene. This CDR3 contains 15 residues. DNA of the CDR3: TGTGCCAGCGCCTCCCACAGGGGGCTTGGAGATACGCAGTATTTT. Its translation: CASASHRGLGDTQYF.

The chain links TRBV5-1 to TRBJ2-5; 9 nucleotides align to TRBD2. V dropped 5 bases and J dropped 7; count of bases not matched to a gene: 24. CDR3 length: 19 residues. Germline lookup yields CDR1 SGHRS and CDR2 YFSETQ. CDR3 protein: CASRPKPTSGNIEGWTQYF. CDR3 bases: TGCGCCAGCAGACCAAAACCGACTAGCGGAAATATTGAGGGTTGGACCCAGTACTTC.

V usage is TRBV2 and J usage is TRBJ1-2, with TRBD1 identical over 8 bases. Germline values: CDR1 SNHLY, CDR2 FYNNEI. J lost 7 bases, V lost 6 bases, and 7 bases had no gene match. The CDR3 totals 13 residues. This CDR3 is CASSPGTGGGYTF. The CDR3 DNA sequence: TGTGCCAGCAGCCCTGGGACAGGTGGTGGCTACACCTTC.

This rearrangement joins TRBV10-3 to TRBJ1-1; D not resolved. Germline V lookup: CDR1 ENHRY, CDR2 SYGVKD. The V gene lost 6 bases and the J gene lost 11 bases, with 13 bases spanning the gap. CDR3 length: 11 residues. This CDR3 is CAIRGDMAAFF. The CDR3 bases are TGTGCCATCAGGGGTGACATGGCCGCTTTCTTT.

The genes are TRBV9 and TRBJ2-2, with 8 bases aligning to TRBD1. J was trimmed by 4 bases and V by 4 bases; bases with no gene match: 9. The V gene's germline CDR1 is SGDLS and CDR2 YYNGEE. This CDR3 is 16 amino acids long. The CDR3 DNA reads as TGTGCCAGCAGCCCCCGGACAGGGTACGGCACCGGGGAGCTGTTTTTT. This sequence encodes CASSPRTGYGTGELFF.

The chain combines TRBV7-9 with TRBJ1-2; tentatively, D is TRBD1 (6 bases). Germline-derived CDR1 and CDR2 are SEHNR and FQNEAQ (reference sequence). The CDR3 extends over 13 amino acids. V was clipped by 3 bases and J by 8 bases, with 13 bases between them. DNA for the CDR3: TGTGCCAGCAGCTTCGCCAGGGGTGGAGGCTACACCTTC. As protein: CASSFARGGGYTF.

This clone was seen only a few times. The chain recombines TRBV4-2 with TRBJ2-2; possible D gene TRBD2, 6 bases. V was trimmed by 0 bases and J by 3 bases, leaving 14 bases between them. This CDR3 is 17 amino acids long. The V gene's germline CDR1 is LGHNA and CDR2 YNFKEQ. The CDR3 protein is CASSQDSTGDDTGELFF. The CDR3 coding sequence is TGTGCCAGCAGCCAAGACTCCACGGGGGACGACACCGGGGAGCTGTTTTTT.

CDR3 nucleotides: TGCGCCAGCAGCTTGGAAGGACAGGGGGCGTACGAGCAGTACTTC. Translating it yields CASSLEGQGAYEQYF. The rearrangement joins TRBV5-1 to TRBJ2-7; TRBD1 matches at 11 bases. This CDR3 is 15 amino acids long. Germline values: CDR1 SGHRS, CDR2 YFSETQ. Unmatched junction bases numbered 3, after V lost 0 bases and J lost 4 bases.

This clone was seen a handful of times. The V and J genes are TRBV11-3 and TRBJ1-5, with 9 positions matching TRBD1. Germline values: CDR1 SGHNT, CDR2 YENEEA. CDR3 size: 16 residues. The ends lost 5 bases at V and 4 bases at J; junction bases unmatched: 9. DNA for the CDR3: TGTGCCAGCAGCACCTACAGGGGGCAAGGTAATCAGCCCCAGCATTTT. Encoded protein: CASSTYRGQGNQPQHF.

The CDR3, as DNA: TGCGCCAGCAGCTTGTTTACTAGCGCGCACACCGGGGAGCTGTTTTTT. Its translation: CASSLFTSAHTGELFF. The chain carries TRBV5-1 and TRBJ2-2; 7 nucleotides agree with TRBD2. CDR1 is SGHRS, CDR2 YFSETQ, per germline. This CDR3 contains 16 residues. With V trimmed by 1 base and J by 3 bases, 6 bases remained unmatched.

V gene TRBV9 combines with J gene TRBJ2-7, with D possibly TRBD1 on 6 matching bases. The V gene lost 0 bases and the J gene lost 0 bases, with 10 bases spanning the gap. The CDR3 has 15 amino acids. The germline gives CDR1 SGDLS, CDR2 YYNGEE. In DNA form, the CDR3 reads TGTGCCAGCAGCGTAGGAACAGGGTTCTCCTACGAGCAGTACTTC. This translates into CASSVGTGFSYEQYF.

The chain recombines TRBV4-1 with TRBJ1-5; D is uncertain. The V gene's germline CDR1 is MGHRA and CDR2 YSYEKL. This CDR3 has 19 amino acids. Trimming took off 0 bases at V and 2 bases at J, with 20 bases between the two ends. The CDR3, as DNA: TGCGCCAGCAGCCAAGAGGTCGTCCCCCTGGTTCGGGGCAATCAGCCCCAGCATTTT. This encodes CASSQEVVPLVRGNQPQHF.

This chain connects TRBV12-5 to TRBJ2-1; 9 nucleotides match TRBD2. Trimming cost V 0 bases and J 14 bases; bases outside gene matches: 8. The germline V gene has CDR1 LGHNT and CDR2 FRNRAP. The CDR3 is 14 amino acids. This CDR3 is CASGLVISGGKEFF. For the CDR3, the DNA is TGTGCTAGTGGTTTGGTTATTAGCGGGGGAAAGGAGTTCTTC.

The chain links TRBV30 to TRBJ2-7, with 10 bases lining up with TRBD1. After removal of 6 bases from V and 3 bases from J, the junction contained 11 bases not matched to a gene. There are 15 residues in the CDR3. CDR1 and CDR2 from the germline V gene are GTSNPN and SVGIG (reference sequence). As DNA, the CDR3 is TGTGCCTGCTACACTCCGGGGGACAGGGGCTACGAGCAGTACTTC. This codes for CACYTPGDRGYEQYF.

V and J are TRBV20-1 and TRBJ2-1, with TRBD1 matching over 10 bases. The CDR3 sequence is 17 residues long. The germline V gene has CDR1 DFQATT and CDR2 SNEGSKA (reference sequence). V trimming: 3 bases; J trimming: 3 bases; junction bases outside the gene matches: 11. The DNA of the CDR3 is TGCAGTGCTAGTAGGACAGGGGGAACAACAAACTACAATGAGCAGTTCTTC. Protein sequence: CSASRTGGTTNYNEQFF.

The V call is TRBV12-5, the J call TRBJ2-2; the match to TRBD2 covers 11 bases. From germline, CDR1 is LGHNT and CDR2 FRNRAP. CDR3 length: 15 residues. The junction had 4 bases not matched to a gene; V was cut back by 3 bases and J by 7 bases. The CDR3 is CASGLGTSGVGELFF. The CDR3 DNA follows: TGTGCTAGTGGTTTAGGGACTAGCGGCGTCGGGGAGCTGTTTTTT.

This chain connects TRBV5-6 to TRBJ1-5; 8 bases match TRBD1. The CDR3 runs to 15 residues. V lost 4 bases and J lost 3; bases outside the gene matches: 6. CDR1 SGHDT and CDR2 YYEEEE come from the germline V gene. The chain's CDR3 is CASSKGQVNNQPQHF. The DNA for the CDR3 is TGTGCCAGCAGCAAGGGACAGGTTAACAATCAGCCCCAGCATTTT.

This chain links TRBV2 with TRBJ1-3; the match to TRBD1 covers 9 bases. The CDR3 is 15 amino acids. Trimming took 2 bases from V and 4 from J; bases not matched to a gene: 3. CDR1 SNHLY and CDR2 FYNNEI come from the germline V gene. CDR3 region: CASSENRGLGNTIYF. The DNA of the CDR3 is TGTGCCAGCAGTGAAAACAGGGGGCTGGGAAACACCATATATTTT.

The chain recombines TRBV6-5 with TRBJ2-3; D perhaps matches TRBD2 (6 bases). Germline-derived CDR1 and CDR2 are MNHEY and SVGAGI. The CDR3 extends over 13 amino acids. Trimming stripped 5 bases from V and 14 bases from J, with 20 bases between. The CDR3 DNA follows: TGTGCCAGCAGTCAGAACTTAGCGGACGTAATGTATTTT. This gives the protein CASSQNLADVMYF.

The chain links TRBV5-5 to TRBJ1-5, with D possibly TRBD1 on 6 matching bases. This CDR3 has 15 amino acids. Germline lookup yields CDR1 SGHKS and CDR2 YYEKEE (reference sequence). V lost 0 bases, J lost 6 bases, and 13 bases lay in between. CDR3 protein: CASSLEGVGFQPQHF. CDR3 DNA: TGTGCCAGCAGCTTGGAGGGGGTGGGATTTCAGCCCCAGCATTTT.